These T cell receptor beta chains were read from a single sample in a study of naive and memory T cell subsets. Each CDR3 protein is one row after TCRdb ran MiXCR on the 5' RACE reads. The sample carries 45,000 to 55,000 distinct CDR3 sequences, roughly 4.7% recorded once. The receptor source for this set is a female donor in good health. Each CDR3 is given with its conserved first and last residue. The order of the fields is J gene, V gene, D gene, clone size, CDR3 protein, CDR3 DNA. A D gene is named only where the DNA matches it firmly. Clone sizes are given selectively: once, few, many, or a class where the clone is expanded.

TRBJ1-5 | TRBV6-2/TRBV6-3 | - | many | CASSPRDIQSLLYQPQHF | TGTGCCAGCAGTCCCAGGGACATTCAGTCTCTCTTATATCAGCCCCAGCATTTT
TRBJ2-2 | TRBV4-3 | TRBD2 | many | CASSQDASGRGAGELFF | TGCGCCAGCAGCCAAGATGCCAGCGGGAGAGGGGCCGGGGAGCTGTTTTTT
TRBJ1-3 | TRBV7-2 | - | many | CASSFFPGSSVGNTIYF | TGTGCCAGCAGCTTTTTCCCTGGATCTTCAGTTGGAAACACCATATATTTT
TRBJ2-7 | TRBV28 | - | - | CASSSPPRQSPYEQYF | TGTGCCAGCAGTTCCCCCCCGCGACAGAGTCCCTACGAGCAGTACTTC
TRBJ2-7 | TRBV12-5 | - | many | CASDLRRGFSYEQYF | TGTGCTAGTGATTTAAGGAGAGGCTTCTCCTACGAGCAGTACTTC
TRBJ2-3 | TRBV7-2 | TRBD2 | many | CASPHSGSAIDTQYF | TGTGCCAGCCCACATAGCGGGAGCGCCATAGATACGCAGTATTTT
TRBJ2-1 | TRBV29-1 | TRBD2 | few | CSAGLAGVISYNEQFF | TGCAGCGCCGGACTAGCGGGAGTTATTTCCTACAATGAGCAGTTCTTC
TRBJ2-1 | TRBV28 | TRBD2 | few | CASSFWLAGFNEQFF | TGTGCCAGCAGTTTTTGGCTAGCGGGATTCAATGAGCAGTTCTTC
TRBJ2-1 | TRBV4-2 | TRBD2 | few | CASSQEWGPGGRNEQFF | TGTGCCAGCAGCCAAGAATGGGGACCGGGAGGTAGGAATGAGCAGTTCTTC
TRBJ2-5 | TRBV7-9 | TRBD2 | many | CASSWRLAGTQETQYF | TGTGCCAGCAGCTGGAGACTAGCGGGGACCCAAGAGACCCAGTACTTC
TRBJ2-1 | TRBV12-3/TRBV12-4 | - | - | CASSLGGALINEQFF | TGTGCCAGCAGTTTAGGGGGGGCGCTTATCAATGAGCAGTTCTTC
TRBJ2-7 | TRBV12-3/TRBV12-4 | TRBD1 | many | CASSPRTGTPTYEQYF | TGTGCCAGCAGCCCCAGGACAGGGACTCCCACATACGAGCAGTACTTC
TRBJ2-3 | TRBV12-5 | - | - | CASAPGGPTDTQYF | TGTGCTAGTGCCCCCGGAGGGCCCACAGATACGCAGTATTTT
TRBJ1-2 | TRBV14 | TRBD1 | few | CASSQGTGTSGDTF | TGTGCCAGCAGCCAAGGGACAGGGACGAGTGGCGACACCTTC
TRBJ2-7 | TRBV29-1 | - | many | CSVDEGYEQYF | TGCAGCGTTGATGAGGGCTACGAGCAGTACTTC
TRBJ2-2 | TRBV19 | - | - | CASSIPAGLNTGELFF | TGTGCCAGTAGTATTCCAGCAGGGTTGAACACCGGGGAGCTGTTTTTT
TRBJ1-5 | TRBV12-1 | - | - | CASSESPTERPQHF | TGCGCCAGCAGTGAGTCCCCGACGGAGCGGCCCCAGCATTTT
TRBJ1-1 | TRBV6-5 | - | many | CASSYSGGLNTEAFF | TGTGCCAGCAGTTACTCGGGGGGCCTTAACACTGAAGCTTTCTTT
TRBJ2-3 | TRBV12-3/TRBV12-4 | - | many | CASRATSVTDTQYF | TGTGCCAGCAGGGCAACCTCAGTTACAGATACGCAGTATTTT
TRBJ2-1 | TRBV12-3/TRBV12-4 | - | - | CASRSSGTLNEQFF | TGTGCCAGCAGATCCTCCGGGACCTTAAATGAGCAGTTCTTC
TRBJ2-3 | TRBV19 | TRBD1 | many | CASRSDRTATDTQYF | TGTGCCAGTAGATCGGACAGGACCGCAACAGATACGCAGTATTTT
TRBJ2-7 | TRBV6-9 | - | many | CASSSLRNYEQYF | TGTGCCAGCAGTTCCCTTAGGAACTACGAGCAGTACTTC